A selection of T cell receptor beta chains follows, all from one sample in a study of T cell responses to AZD1222 COVID-19 vaccine. Generated by immunoSEQ multiplex PCR, the TCRdb table keeps only in-frame clones and is missing some. This table has 85,000 or so clones, approximately 90% appearing once. The sample consisted of peripheral blood, taken on day 0 of AZD1222 vaccination. These receptors were obtained from an adult in good health. Each CDR3 is given without its conserved first and last residue.

CDR3 protein: ASSLLGQGGNQPQH
V gene: TRBV28
J gene: TRBJ1-5
CDR3 length: 14

CDR3 protein: AWSVQGVNTEAF
V gene: TRBV30
J gene: TRBJ1-1
CDR3 length: 12

CDR3 protein: AWSVRQGLDGTQY
V gene: TRBV30
J gene: TRBJ2-5
CDR3 length: 13

CDR3 protein: ASSQGIGTQY
V gene: TRBV3-1/TRBV3-2
J gene: TRBJ2-3
CDR3 length: 10

CDR3 protein: ASSSIDRGEGYT
V gene: TRBV7-7
J gene: TRBJ1-2
CDR3 length: 12

CDR3 protein: ASSLATGSRNTEAF
V gene: TRBV7-8
J gene: TRBJ1-1
CDR3 length: 14

CDR3 protein: ASSFGETQY
V gene: TRBV7-2
J gene: TRBJ2-5
CDR3 length: 9

CDR3 protein: ASSRSSGGLETQY
V gene: TRBV3-1/TRBV3-2
J gene: TRBJ2-5
CDR3 length: 13

CDR3 protein: ASRTTGKNTEAF
V gene: TRBV5-4
J gene: TRBJ1-1
CDR3 length: 12

CDR3 protein: ASSWVGDGYT
V gene: TRBV7-9
J gene: TRBJ1-2
CDR3 length: 10

CDR3 protein: ASSQDRIGGNGYT
V gene: TRBV4-1
J gene: TRBJ1-2
CDR3 length: 13

CDR3 protein: AISEFQSGQPQH
V gene: TRBV10-3
J gene: TRBJ1-5
CDR3 length: 12

CDR3 protein: ASSLTGTGDRGYT
V gene: TRBV5-4
J gene: TRBJ1-2
CDR3 length: 13

CDR3 protein: ASSKGNSNQPQH
V gene: TRBV21-1
J gene: TRBJ1-5
CDR3 length: 12

CDR3 protein: ASSAQGAGYGYT
V gene: TRBV3-1/TRBV3-2
J gene: TRBJ1-2
CDR3 length: 12

CDR3 protein: ASSLNLAYEQY
V gene: TRBV11-2
J gene: TRBJ2-7
CDR3 length: 11

CDR3 protein: ASSYSTGTTEAF
V gene: TRBV6-6
J gene: TRBJ1-1
CDR3 length: 12

CDR3 protein: ASSPTPTGTKNIQY
V gene: TRBV3-1/TRBV3-2
J gene: TRBJ2-4
CDR3 length: 14

CDR3 protein: SVLLDRGKGYGYT
V gene: TRBV29-1
J gene: TRBJ1-2
CDR3 length: 13

CDR3 protein: ASSGGKVRSSYEQY
V gene: TRBV19
J gene: TRBJ2-7
CDR3 length: 14

CDR3 protein: ASSRTENTEAF
V gene: TRBV6-5
J gene: TRBJ1-1
CDR3 length: 11

CDR3 protein: ASSGEAVSYEQY
V gene: TRBV2
J gene: TRBJ2-7
CDR3 length: 12

CDR3 protein: ASSDGALYEQY
V gene: TRBV2
J gene: TRBJ2-7
CDR3 length: 11

CDR3 protein: ASSQYGGTEAF
V gene: TRBV3-1/TRBV3-2
J gene: TRBJ1-1
CDR3 length: 11